The present TCR beta chain was sequenced within a study of blood T cell repertoires in COVID-19. TCRdb's copy holds only in-frame clones and misses some; the assay was immunoSEQ multiplex PCR. The sample holds approximately 250,000 clones, approximately 86% seen once. The CDR3 length is 15 residues. The germline CDR1 and CDR2 sequences are SGHTS and YDEGEE. Trimming removed 0 bases from V and 5 bases from J; junction bases left unmatched: 7. Sequencing was carried out using peripheral blood. The rearrangement links TRBV5-8 to TRBJ1-2; 7 nucleotides agree with TRBD1. The source of this sequence is a woman aged 70-85 years with COVID-19, enrolled during active disease. The CDR3 loop reads CASSLEQGFGYGYTF. CDR3 sequence (DNA): TGTGCCAGCAGCTTGGAACAGGGGTTTGGGTATGGCTACACCTTC.